The 25 T cell receptor beta chains reported below all come from one sample, sequenced in a study of blood T cell repertoires in COVID-19. Generated by immunoSEQ multiplex PCR, the TCRdb table keeps only in-frame clones and is missing some. The data show about 81,000 clones, 88% seen once. Sequenced input: peripheral blood. Receptors were obtained from a man between 70 and 80 years old with acute or convalescent COVID-19.

The chain joins TRBV2 to TRBJ2-7; 11 nucleotides line up with TRBD2. The CDR3 has 15 residues. The germline gives CDR1 SNHLY, CDR2 FYNNEI. The V gene end was trimmed by 6 bases and the J gene end by 4 bases; junction bases not matched to a gene: 8. The CDR3 here is CASSLLAGAVYEQYF. The CDR3 bases are TGTGCCAGCAGCTTACTAGCGGGAGCGGTGTACGAGCAGTACTTC.

The V and J genes are TRBV5-6 and TRBJ2-6; D remains ambiguous. Germline V gene sequence: CDR1 SGHDT, CDR2 YYEEEE. V was shortened by 3 bases and J by 4 bases, with 5 bases between the two germline ends. The length of the CDR3 is 13 residues. The CDR3 loop reads CASSSTGANVLTF. DNA of the CDR3: TGTGCCAGCAGCTCGACAGGGGCCAACGTCCTGACTTTC. Drawing the rest from reference TRBV5-6 and TRBJ2-6, the complete variable domain is DAGVTQSPTHLIKTRGQQVTLRCSPKSGHDTVSWYQQALGQGPQFIFQYYEEEERQRGNFPDRFSGHQFPNYSSELNVNALLLGDSALYLCASSSTGANVLTFGAGSRLTVL.

The chain recombines TRBV27 with TRBJ2-6; D might be TRBD1 (5 bases). Germline V gene lookup returns CDR1 MNHEY and CDR2 SMNVEV (reference sequence). Between the trimmed V and J ends, which lost 3 bases and 0 bases, there was a span of 15 bases. CDR3 size: 18 residues. The CDR3 region has the DNA TGTGCCAGCAGTTTCGGGCACCCAAGGGGCTCTGGGGCCAACGTCCTGACTTTC. Amino acid sequence: CASSFGHPRGSGANVLTF.

This sequence joins TRBV3-1 (or the pseudogene TRBV3-2) and TRBJ1-2; D ambiguous. Per germline, CDR1 LGHDT and CDR2 YNNKEL (reference sequence). This CDR3 spans 15 amino acids. The V end lost 1 base, the J end lost 3 bases, and 12 bases lay between the germline ends. The CDR3 bases are TGTGCCAGCAGCCAAGTCGGTGGTTTTTACTATGGCTACACCTTC. Translation gives CASSQVGGFYYGYTF.

The V and J genes are TRBV18 and TRBJ2-7; perhaps TRBD2 as D (6 bases). Between the trimmed V and J ends, which lost 3 bases and 7 bases, there was a span of 16 bases. The germline CDR1 and CDR2 sequences are KGHSH and LQKENI. The CDR3 totals 14 residues. CDR3 sequence: CASSPFRDLGEQYF. The CDR3 DNA sequence: TGTGCCAGCTCACCTTTCCGGGACTTGGGGGAGCAGTACTTC. The whole variable domain, remainder taken from reference TRBV18 and TRBJ2-7, is NAGVMQNPRHLVRRRGQEARLRCSPMKGHSHVYWYRQLPEEGLKFMVYLQKENIIDESGMPKERFSAEFPKEGPSILRIQQVVRGDSAAYFCASSPFRDLGEQYFGPGTRLTVT.

The chain carries TRBV4-3 and TRBJ2-6, with a possible D match to TRBD2 (6 bases). Trimming stripped 1 base from V and 2 bases from J, with 12 bases between. The CDR3 is 17 amino acids. Germline CDR1 is LGHNA and CDR2 is YSLEER. CDR3 sequence reads: CASSQVEGGTGANVLTF. The CDR3 region has the DNA TGCGCCAGCAGCCAAGTGGAAGGCGGGACTGGGGCCAACGTCCTGACTTTC.

The rearrangement links TRBV7-9 to TRBJ2-3, with 11 bases identical to TRBD2. V was pared by 1 base and J by 7 bases, with 4 bases of the junction left unmatched. Germline CDR1 is SEHNR and CDR2 is FQNEAQ (reference sequence). CDR3 length equals 15 residues. The CDR3, as DNA: TGTGCCAGCAGCTTAGGACTAGCGGGGAGGTATACGCAGTATTTT. Translating it yields CASSLGLAGRYTQYF. Full variable domain (outside the CDR3, taken from reference TRBV7-9 and TRBJ2-3): DTGVSQNPRHKITKRGQNVTFRCDPISEHNRLYWYRQTLGQGPEFLTYFQNEAQLEKSRLLSDRFSAERPKGSFSTLEIQRTEQGDSAMYLCASSLGLAGRYTQYFGPGTRLTVL.

This chain joins TRBV9 and TRBJ2-2, with TRBD2 matching over 13 bases. The V segment lost 3 bases and the J segment 8 bases; nucleotides outside the gene matches: 7. The CDR3 extends over 16 amino acids. CDR1 is SGDLS and CDR2 is YYNGEE in the germline V gene. CDR3: CASSAPGTSGTGELFF. DNA of the CDR3: TGTGCCAGCAGCGCACCAGGGACTAGCGGGACTGGGGAGCTGTTTTTT.

This clone appeared a few times. The chain uses TRBV14 and TRBJ1-6; no definite D call. V was clipped by 1 base and J by 10 bases, with 11 bases between them. CDR1 is SGHDN and CDR2 is FVKESK in the germline V gene. The length of the CDR3 is 14 residues. In DNA form, the CDR3 reads TGTGCCAGCAGCCAAGTATCAGGATACTCACCCCTCCACTTT. It codes for CASSQVSGYSPLHF.

V and J are TRBV7-2 and TRBJ2-5, with 10 nucleotides matching TRBD1. From germline, CDR1 is SGHTA and CDR2 FQGNSA. Trimming removed 1 base from V and 3 bases from J; junction bases left unmatched: 8. CDR3 length equals 17 residues. CDR3 sequence: CASSLGDRGGIKETQYF. For the CDR3, the DNA is TGTGCCAGCAGCTTAGGGGACAGGGGAGGGATCAAAGAGACCCAGTACTTC.

This rearrangement joins TRBV18 to TRBJ2-3; TRBD2 matches at 11 bases. Losses at the gene ends were 4 bases for V and 4 bases for J; bases not matched to a gene: 1. This CDR3 region has 14 residues. Germline loops: CDR1 KGHSH, CDR2 LQKENI. CDR3 DNA: TGTGCCAGCTCACTGGGACTAGCGGCAGATACGCAGTATTTT. Protein sequence: CASSLGLAADTQYF.

This rearrangement joins TRBV7-2 to TRBJ1-4, with 7 bases lining up with TRBD1. J was trimmed by 0 bases and V by 2 bases; bases with no gene match: 3. This CDR3 comprises 16 residues. Germline V CDR1 and CDR2: SGHTA, FQGNSA. The CDR3 sequence is CASSLRGGATNEKLFF. CDR3 DNA sequence: TGTGCCAGCAGCTTAAGAGGGGGCGCAACTAATGAAAAACTGTTTTTT. The full variable domain, in which reference TRBV7-2 and TRBJ1-4 provide the parts outside the CDR3, is GAGVSQSPSNKVTEKGKDVELRCDPISGHTALYWYRQSLGQGLEFLIYFQGNSAPDKSGLPSDRFSAERTGGSVSTLTIQRTQQEDSAVYLCASSLRGGATNEKLFFGSGTQLSVL.

The CDR3 DNA is TGTGCCAGCAGCTTAGACGGGGGCTCCTACAATGAGCAGTTCTTC. This gives the protein CASSLDGGSYNEQFF. The chain couples TRBV11-3 to TRBJ2-1; the D gene is possibly TRBD2 (6 bases). Trimming left V 0 bases short and J 0 bases short, with 6 bases between. The germline CDR1 and CDR2 sequences are SGHNT and YENEEA. This CDR3 comprises 15 residues.

This clone was counted a few times. V is TRBV11-2 and J is TRBJ2-1; TRBD2 matches 14 bases. CDR3 length: 18 residues. With V trimmed by 7 bases and J by 2 bases, 10 bases remained unmatched. Germline assignment: CDR1 SGHAT and CDR2 FQNNGV. Here the CDR3 reads CASTGSRLAGGPYNEQFF. In nucleotides, the CDR3 is TGTGCCAGCACCGGCAGTAGACTAGCGGGAGGGCCCTACAATGAGCAGTTCTTC.

The V call is TRBV7-2, the J call TRBJ2-2, with TRBD2 matching 8 bases. Germline-derived CDR1 and CDR2 are SGHTA and FQGNSA. The CDR3 extends over 17 amino acids. V gave up 2 bases and J gave up 2 bases; unmatched junction bases: 7. This CDR3 is CASSLLSLAGNTGELFF. DNA of the CDR3: TGTGCCAGCAGCTTATTGTCTCTAGCGGGCAACACCGGGGAGCTGTTTTTT. The full variable domain, with the rest looked up from reference TRBV7-2 and TRBJ2-2, is GAGVSQSPSNKVTEKGKDVELRCDPISGHTALYWYRQSLGQGLEFLIYFQGNSAPDKSGLPSDRFSAERTGGSVSTLTIQRTQQEDSAVYLCASSLLSLAGNTGELFFGEGSRLTVL.

The rearrangement uses TRBV6-5 and TRBJ1-1; D might be TRBD1 (6 bases). The length of the CDR3 is 13 residues. The germline V and J ends were trimmed by 10 bases and 0 bases, with 12 bases remaining between them. Germline-derived CDR1 and CDR2 are MNHEY and SVGAGI. For the CDR3, the DNA is TGTGCCACGACCACAGGGATGAACACTGAAGCTTTCTTT. It yields the protein CATTTGMNTEAFF.

This clone was detected once. The gene calls are TRBV9 and TRBJ2-1; D is perhaps TRBD1 (6 bases). Looked up from germline, CDR1 is SGDLS and CDR2 is YYNGEE. This CDR3 has 13 residues. Trimming took off 4 bases at V and 15 bases at J, with 20 bases between the two ends. CDR3 loop: CASSNQRGTSLFF. The CDR3 nucleotides are TGTGCCAGCAGCAATCAAAGGGGGACGAGCTTGTTCTTC.

The chain joins TRBV7-2 to TRBJ2-1, with D possibly matching TRBD1 (6 bases). Germline lookup yields CDR1 SGHTA and CDR2 FQGNSA. V lost 2 bases and J lost 6, with 14 bases in between. There are 15 residues in the CDR3. CDR3 region: CASSLFPGDVNEQFF. CDR3 nucleotide sequence: TGTGCCAGCAGCTTATTCCCAGGGGACGTCAATGAGCAGTTCTTC.

This rearrangement joins TRBV7-8 to TRBJ2-7; 8 bases are shared with TRBD1. Germline trimming cut 5 bases from V and 2 bases from J; bases unmatched to any gene: 5. CDR1 and CDR2 from the germline V gene are SGHVS and FQNEAQ. The CDR3 consists of 14 residues. The CDR3 loop reads CASSIQGGTYEQYF. Here the CDR3 DNA reads TGTGCCAGCAGCATACAGGGGGGAACCTACGAGCAGTACTTC.

The rearrangement uses TRBV28 and TRBJ2-1; 7 bases align to TRBD1. Looked up from germline, CDR1 is MDHEN and CDR2 is SYDVKM. This CDR3 region has 15 residues. The junction had 5 bases not matched to a gene; V was cut back by 3 bases and J by 3 bases. The CDR3 region has the DNA TGTGCCAGCAGTTTCAGGGGGAAATTCTACAATGAGCAGTTCTTC. Its translation: CASSFRGKFYNEQFF.

The CDR3 region has the DNA TGCGCCAGCAGCTTGTTAGGGGAAGAGACCCAGTACTTC. Translation: CASSLLGEETQYF. The rearrangement joins TRBV5-1 to TRBJ2-5; weak D call: TRBD1 (5 bases). V lost 1 base and J lost 3, with 7 bases in between. The CDR3 runs 13 residues. CDR1 and CDR2 (germline): SGHRS, YFSETQ.

The chain recombines TRBV5-4 with TRBJ2-5; TRBD2 matches at 9 bases. The germline V gene has CDR1 SGHNT and CDR2 YYREEE (reference sequence). The CDR3 extends over 14 amino acids. Trimming took 0 bases from V and 4 from J; bases not matched to a gene: 1. CDR3 loop: CASSLGGGVETQYF. CDR3 in DNA: TGTGCCAGCAGCTTGGGCGGGGGGGTAGAGACCCAGTACTTC.

V and J are TRBV6-2 or TRBV6-3 and TRBJ2-2, with D perhaps TRBD2 (6 bases). The CDR3 is 17 residues long. V was shortened by 2 bases and J by 5 bases, with 18 bases between the two germline ends. Germline CDR1 is MNHEY and CDR2 is SVGEGT. CDR3 nucleotide sequence: TGTGCCAGCAGTTACCCCCGTGGCGGAGGGAAAACCGGGGAGCTGTTTTTT. This sequence encodes CASSYPRGGGKTGELFF.

This chain links TRBV4-3 with TRBJ1-6; 8 bases agree with TRBD1. Germline CDR1 LGHNA, CDR2 YSLEER. The V and J ends lost 5 bases and 8 bases, in that order; junction bases with no gene match: 5. This CDR3 contains 14 residues. As DNA, the CDR3 is TGCGCCAGCAGCGCCCAGGGGGCAGATTCACCCCTCCACTTT. Translation gives CASSAQGADSPLHF.

The rearrangement joins TRBV7-2 to TRBJ2-5; 9 positions agree with TRBD1. With 4 bases clipped from V and 1 base from J, the junction kept 1 base outside the gene matches. The germline gives CDR1 SGHTA, CDR2 FQGNSA. The CDR3 covers 14 residues. Here the CDR3 DNA reads TGTGCCAGCAGCTCACAGGGGGCCCAAGAGACCCAGTACTTC. Residues: CASSSQGAQETQYF. Full variable domain (outside the CDR3, taken from reference TRBV7-2 and TRBJ2-5): GAGVSQSPSNKVTEKGKDVELRCDPISGHTALYWYRQSLGQGLEFLIYFQGNSAPDKSGLPSDRFSAERTGGSVSTLTIQRTQQEDSAVYLCASSSQGAQETQYFGPGTRLLVL.